The 18 T cell receptor beta chains below all came from one sample that was sequenced in a study of blood T cell repertoires in COVID-19 (dated by TCRdb to about 2020). The library was generated by the immunoSEQ multiplex PCR assay. TCRdb took over this immuneACCESS table, retaining in-frame rearrangements with V and J assigned. Such tables are incomplete; in checked studies, under half of the missing clones stem from an unresolved V gene, and the remainder is unexplained. This sample lists some 220,000 clones; around 80% were detected once. Of the sample, 5.1% falls within the top ten clones. The sequenced sample consisted of peripheral blood. The receptor set was obtained from a woman aged 55-70 years who had recovered from COVID-19.

This rearrangement joins TRBV29-1 to TRBJ2-2, with 8 bases aligning to TRBD1. With 4 bases clipped from V and 3 bases from J, the junction kept 4 bases outside the gene matches. This CDR3 comprises 14 residues. Germline lookup yields CDR1 SQVTM and CDR2 ANQGSEA. The CDR3 region is CSVASRGHTGELFF. CDR3 nucleotide sequence: TGCAGCGTTGCGAGCAGGGGGCACACCGGGGAGCTGTTTTTT.

With respect to this clone: Other nucleotide sequences from this sample produce the same CDR3. V and J are TRBV5-1 and TRBJ1-1; D not resolved. Trimming removed 0 bases at V and 1 base at J, with 4 bases between. Germline CDR1 SGHRS, CDR2 YFSETQ. The CDR3 extends over 13 amino acids. The CDR3 sequence is CASSLAGNTEAFF. For the CDR3, the DNA is TGCGCCAGCAGCTTGGCCGGGAACACTGAAGCTTTCTTT. Variable domain in full (rest from reference TRBV5-1 and TRBJ1-1): KAGVTQTPRYLIKTRGQQVTLSCSPISGHRSVSWYQQTPGQGLQFLFEYFSETQRNKGNFPGRFSGRQFSNSRSEMNVSTLELGDSALYLCASSLAGNTEAFFGQGTRLTVV.

The genes are TRBV4-3 and TRBJ1-2; D is perhaps TRBD1 (5 bases). Deletions cut 1 base from V and 7 bases from J, with 16 bases between. Germline CDR1 and CDR2: LGHNA and YSLEER. This CDR3 contains 15 residues. The DNA of the CDR3 is TGCGCCAGCAGCCAAGGTAGAAGGGGTTCCCTTGGCTACACCTTC. Translated: CASSQGRRGSLGYTF.

This clone was seen only a few times. The chain carries TRBV19 and TRBJ1-4, with D possibly TRBD1 on 6 matching bases. Per the germline V gene, CDR1 is LNHDA and CDR2 is SQIVND (reference sequence). CDR3 length equals 13 residues. With 4 bases removed from V and 5 bases from J, the gap between germline ends came to 8 bases. This CDR3 is CASSTGTNEKLFF. In DNA form, the CDR3 reads TGTGCCAGTAGTACGGGGACAAATGAAAAACTGTTTTTT. The full variable domain, with the rest looked up from reference TRBV19 and TRBJ1-4, is DGGITQSPKYLFRKEGQNVTLSCEQNLNHDAMYWYRQDPGQGLRLIYYSQIVNDFQKGDIAEGYSVSREKKESFPLTVTSAQKNPTAFYLCASSTGTNEKLFFGSGTQLSVL.

This chain uses TRBV19 with TRBJ1-2; D is unclear. This CDR3 region has 12 residues. V lost 5 bases, J lost 7 bases, and 11 bases lay in between. CDR1 LNHDA and CDR2 SQIVND come from the germline V gene (reference sequence). The CDR3 sequence: CASSRRDRGYTF. CDR3 nucleotides: TGTGCCAGTAGTCGGAGGGATCGTGGCTACACCTTC.

The gene calls are TRBV4-2 and TRBJ1-1; unclear D gene. The germline V gene has CDR1 LGHNA and CDR2 YNFKEQ. The CDR3 totals 14 residues. V gave up 1 base and J gave up 0 bases, with 6 bases separating them. CDR3 residues: CASSQVLVNTEAFF. CDR3 DNA sequence: TGTGCCAGCAGCCAAGTACTCGTGAACACTGAAGCTTTCTTT.

The rearrangement links TRBV9 to TRBJ2-7; maybe TRBD1 (6 bases). With 4 bases removed from V and 2 bases from J, the gap between germline ends came to 19 bases. From germline, CDR1 is SGDLS and CDR2 YYNGEE. The CDR3 extends over 16 amino acids. The CDR3 bases are TGTGCCAGCAGCCCGATGCTCAGGGGCGACCCCTACGAGCAGTACTTC. Its protein product is CASSPMLRGDPYEQYF.

The chain employs TRBV4-3 and TRBJ2-2; 13 bases map to TRBD2. CDR1 LGHNA and CDR2 YSLEER come from the germline V gene. The CDR3 contains 18 residues. Trimming took 1 base from V and 5 from J; bases not matched to a gene: 7. CDR3 residues: CASSQGLLAGGRTGELFF. The CDR3 DNA follows: TGCGCCAGCAGCCAAGGCCTACTAGCGGGGGGGCGTACCGGGGAGCTGTTTTTT.

The chain employs TRBV3-1 (or the pseudogene TRBV3-2) and TRBJ1-4; 7 nucleotides line up with TRBD1. Germline V gives CDR1 LGHDT, CDR2 YNNKEL (reference sequence). This CDR3 is built from 14 residues. Losses at the gene ends were 6 bases for V and 4 bases for J; bases not matched to a gene: 5. The CDR3: CASSLTGDNEKLFF. CDR3 DNA: TGTGCCAGCAGTTTAACAGGGGATAATGAAAAACTGTTTTTT.

V usage is TRBV4-1 and J usage is TRBJ1-2; TRBD1 is a possible D gene (6 bases). The CDR3 has 16 residues. Germline V gene data show CDR1 as MGHRA and CDR2 as YSYEKL. V lost 3 bases to trimming and J lost 8 bases, with 22 bases between them. The CDR3 DNA is TGCGCCAGCAGCCAGATGCACAGGGACCCTTACCAGGGCTACACCTTC. It translates to CASSQMHRDPYQGYTF.

V is TRBV4-3 and J is TRBJ2-1; 9 bases map to TRBD2. J was trimmed by 8 bases and V by 3 bases; bases with no gene match: 5. The germline V gene encodes CDR1 LGHNA and CDR2 YSLEER. The CDR3 contains 14 residues. CDR3: CASSQGLAGDEQFF. CDR3 nucleotide sequence: TGCGCCAGCAGCCAGGGACTAGCTGGTGATGAGCAGTTCTTC.

V and J are TRBV5-1 and TRBJ2-3, with 11 positions matching TRBD1. V dropped 3 bases and J dropped 5; count of bases not matched to a gene: 2. There are 14 residues in the CDR3. Looked up from germline, CDR1 is SGHRS and CDR2 is YFSETQ. The CDR3 spells CASSWGQGGDTQYF. CDR3 nucleotides: TGCGCCAGCAGCTGGGGACAGGGGGGAGATACGCAGTATTTT. Looking up the rest from reference TRBV5-1 and TRBJ2-3 gives the full variable domain: KAGVTQTPRYLIKTRGQQVTLSCSPISGHRSVSWYQQTPGQGLQFLFEYFSETQRNKGNFPGRFSGRQFSNSRSEMNVSTLELGDSALYLCASSWGQGGDTQYFGPGTRLTVL.

The chain links TRBV9 to TRBJ2-5, with TRBD2 matching 12 bases. V shed 5 bases and J 5 bases; nucleotides not matched to a gene: 7. CDR1 and CDR2 from the germline V gene are SGDLS and YYNGEE. The CDR3 is 15 amino acids. In nucleotides, the CDR3 is TGTGCCAGCAGTGCTAGCGGGGGGGCCGTGGAGACCCAGTACTTC. Encoded protein: CASSASGGAVETQYF.

V usage is TRBV9 and J usage is TRBJ2-3; 10 bases map to TRBD2. CDR3 length: 17 amino acids. V lost 3 bases, J lost 2 bases, and 9 bases stayed unmatched. CDR1 SGDLS and CDR2 YYNGEE come from the germline V gene. CDR3 nucleotide sequence: TGTGCCAGCAGCGAAAGCGGGGGGGGCCCGGTCACAGATACGCAGTATTTT. It codes for CASSESGGGPVTDTQYF.

The chain is built from TRBV12-3 or TRBV12-4 and TRBJ1-2; D perhaps matches TRBD1 (6 bases). Trimming shortened V by 7 bases and J by 9 bases, and 15 bases separated the two germline ends. The length of the CDR3 is 12 residues. The CDR3 spells CASTVAGESYTF. CDR3 coding DNA: TGTGCCAGCACCGTAGCAGGGGAAAGCTACACCTTC.

This chain uses TRBV15 with TRBJ1-4; 9 positions agree with TRBD1. The CDR3 consists of 17 residues. The ends lost 4 bases at V and 0 bases at J; junction bases unmatched: 6. Germline V gives CDR1 LNHNV, CDR2 YYDKDF (reference sequence). CDR3 DNA sequence: TGTGCCACCAGCACCCGACAGGGGGAGGCAACTAATGAAAAACTGTTTTTT. Amino acids: CATSTRQGEATNEKLFF. The entire variable domain, with the rest obtained from reference TRBV15 and TRBJ1-4, is as follows: DAMVIQNPRYQVTQFGKPVTLSCSQTLNHNVMYWYQQKSSQAPKLLFHYYDKDFNNEADTPDNFQSRRPNTSFCFLDIRSPGLGDTAMYLCATSTRQGEATNEKLFFGSGTQLSVL.

V usage is TRBV19 and J usage is TRBJ1-2; 7 bases line up with TRBD1. This CDR3 is built from 15 residues. V trimming: 9 bases; J trimming: 4 bases; junction bases outside the gene matches: 14. Germline V gene lookup returns CDR1 LNHDA and CDR2 SQIVND (reference sequence). CDR3 residues: CASLAPDRASYGYTF. As DNA, the CDR3 is TGTGCCAGCCTTGCTCCCGACAGGGCGAGCTATGGCTACACCTTC.

The rearrangement joins TRBV7-2 to TRBJ1-1; D ambiguous. The germline V gene has CDR1 SGHTA and CDR2 FQGNSA. The CDR3 sequence is 17 residues long. The V end was cut by 2 bases, the J end by 4 bases, with 20 bases between. The CDR3 bases are TGTGCCAGCAGCTTAAATCCGGCCCATCCTCGGGGCACTGAAGCTTTCTTT. Translating gives CASSLNPAHPRGTEAFF. Complete variable domain (other parts from reference TRBV7-2 and TRBJ1-1): GAGVSQSPSNKVTEKGKDVELRCDPISGHTALYWYRQSLGQGLEFLIYFQGNSAPDKSGLPSDRFSAERTGGSVSTLTIQRTQQEDSAVYLCASSLNPAHPRGTEAFFGQGTRLTVV.